Presented here are 17 T cell receptor beta chains from one specimen sequenced in a study of glioma-infiltrating T cells after dendritic cell vaccination. Clones were read by immunoSEQ multiplex PCR, and TCRdb kept only the in-frame ones, dropping some. The sample consists of under 100,000 clones, approximately 80% of them appearing once. Sequenced here: blood, sampled before dendritic cell vaccination. The receptors derive from a human donor with glioblastoma.

V usage is TRBV6-6 and J usage is TRBJ2-7; TRBD1 aligns across 9 bases. With V trimmed by 6 bases and J by 3 bases, 6 bases remained unmatched. The CDR3 is made up of 14 amino acids. Germline loops: CDR1 MNHNY, CDR2 SVGAGI (reference sequence). CDR3 in amino acids: CASSPRDRDYEQYF. CDR3 coding DNA: TGTGCCAGCAGCCCACGGGACAGGGACTACGAGCAGTACTTC.

This chain links TRBV10-2 with TRBJ2-2, with 7 bases that match TRBD1. CDR3 size: 14 residues. Germline values: CDR1 WSHSY, CDR2 SAAADI. Trimming at V came to 5 bases and at J to 5 bases, leaving 5 bases not matched to a gene. As DNA, the CDR3 is TGCGCCAGCAGTCAACAGGGGTGGACCGGGGAGCTGTTTTTT. It specifies CASSQQGWTGELFF.

The chain links TRBV18 to TRBJ1-2, with a weak D call TRBD1 (5 bases). This CDR3 has 15 residues. Per germline, CDR1 KGHSH and CDR2 LQKENI. With 6 bases removed from V and 1 base from J, the gap between germline ends came to 15 bases. This chain's CDR3 is CASSPGRGNNYGYTF. In nucleotides, the CDR3 is TGTGCCAGCTCCCCAGGTCGGGGGAATAACTATGGCTACACCTTC.

The chain joins TRBV30 to TRBJ1-6; perhaps TRBD1 as D (5 bases). The CDR3 loop spans 11 amino acids. CDR1 GTSNPN and CDR2 SVGIG come from the germline V gene (reference sequence). V shed 6 bases and J shed 8 bases, with 8 bases lying between them. The CDR3 DNA follows: TGTGCCTGCACAGGTGATTCACCCCTCCACTTT. It encodes CACTGDSPLHF.

This clone occurred a few times. In DNA form, the CDR3 reads TGTGCCATCAGTGATCGGGGGGTAACTAATGAAAAACTGTTTTTT. This gives the protein CAISDRGVTNEKLFF. V is TRBV10-3 and J is TRBJ1-4; D might be TRBD1 (5 bases). V was trimmed by 3 bases and J by 1 base, leaving 9 bases between them. Germline loops: CDR1 ENHRY, CDR2 SYGVKD. This CDR3 has 15 residues.

The chain links TRBV7-2 to TRBJ2-5, with 7 bases lining up with TRBD2. Germline V lookup: CDR1 SGHTA, CDR2 FQGNSA. The CDR3 has 15 residues. V trimming: 3 bases; J trimming: 5 bases; junction bases outside the gene matches: 9. The CDR3 reads CASSFVSGGGETQYF. CDR3 nucleotide sequence: TGTGCCAGCAGCTTTGTATCGGGGGGTGGGGAGACCCAGTACTTC.

This clone occurred once. V is TRBV28 and J is TRBJ2-7; D possibly corresponds to TRBD1 (5 bases). V was cut by 5 bases and J by 0 bases, with 14 bases left in between. Germline CDR1 and CDR2: MDHEN and SYDVKM. The CDR3 sequence is 15 residues long. CDR3 loop: CASSVQGRVSYEQYF. In nucleotides, the CDR3 is TGTGCCAGCAGTGTTCAGGGAAGAGTCTCCTACGAGCAGTACTTC.

The V and J genes are TRBV7-9 and TRBJ1-1; TRBD1 agrees at 7 bases. Per the germline V gene, CDR1 is SEHNR and CDR2 is FQNEAQ (reference sequence). The CDR3 consists of 14 residues. V shed 2 bases and J 4 bases; nucleotides not matched to a gene: 4. The CDR3 DNA follows: TGTGCCAGCAGCTTACAGGGGGGAGGCACTGAAGCTTTCTTT. Translated: CASSLQGGGTEAFF. The variable domain in full, completed from reference TRBV7-9 and TRBJ1-1, reads DTGVSQNPRHKITKRGQNVTFRCDPISEHNRLYWYRQTLGQGPEFLTYFQNEAQLEKSRLLSDRFSAERPKGSFSTLEIQRTEQGDSAMYLCASSLQGGGTEAFFGQGTRLTVV.

The chain joins TRBV5-4 to TRBJ1-1, with no clear D. The CDR3 covers 16 residues. The V gene's germline CDR1 is SGHNT and CDR2 YYREEE (reference sequence). The V gene lost 0 bases and the J gene lost 1 base, with 13 bases spanning the gap. The CDR3 region is CASSLGAQRGNTEAFF. CDR3 DNA: TGTGCCAGCAGCTTGGGTGCCCAACGGGGGAACACTGAAGCTTTCTTT.

The chain recombines TRBV7-6 with TRBJ2-1; possibly TRBD2 for D (6 bases). Germline loops: CDR1 SGHVS, CDR2 FNYEAQ. Trimming cost V 6 bases and J 6 bases, with 12 bases left between them. The CDR3 is 13 residues long. The CDR3 nucleotides are TGTGCCAGCAGTGCCCTCGGGGGCAATGAGCAGTTCTTC. Translating it yields CASSALGGNEQFF.

Worth noting for this clone: One junction end does not reproduce the germline sequence, and a read error may be involved. V is TRBV4-2 and J is TRBJ2-6, with a weak D call TRBD1 (6 bases). The CDR3 contains 19 residues. Germline-derived CDR1 and CDR2 are LGHNA and YNFKEQ. The DNA of the CDR3 is TGTGCCAGCAGACAAGGCTCAGGGGATTACAGCTCTGGGGCCAACGTCCTGACTTTC. It encodes CASRQGSGDYSSGANVLTF.

This clone has just a few counts. This chain uses TRBV5-4 with TRBJ2-1; D is perhaps TRBD1 (5 bases). CDR3 size: 16 residues. Germline V lookup: CDR1 SGHNT, CDR2 YYREEE (reference sequence). V lost 0 bases and J lost 7, with 17 bases in between. CDR3 nucleotide sequence: TGTGCCAGCAGCTTGGCAAGGACAAAGAGCCTAAATGAGCAGTTCTTC. It encodes CASSLARTKSLNEQFF.

The chain recombines TRBV9 with TRBJ2-1; tentative D call: TRBD2 (5 bases). The length of the CDR3 is 16 residues. The V end was cut by 3 bases, the J end by 0 bases, with 13 bases between. Germline CDR1 and CDR2: SGDLS and YYNGEE. The CDR3 spells CASSEDSASSYNEQFF. The CDR3, as DNA: TGTGCCAGCAGCGAGGATAGCGCTAGCTCCTACAATGAGCAGTTCTTC.

This chain's CDR3 is CASSAIGGPQPQHF. The DNA for the CDR3 is TGTGCCAGCAGTGCCATCGGGGGTCCTCAGCCCCAGCATTTT. This chain connects TRBV6-5 to TRBJ1-5; maybe TRBD1 (5 bases). Trimming stripped 5 bases from V and 6 bases from J, with 14 bases between. The CDR3 has 14 residues. The V gene's germline CDR1 is MNHEY and CDR2 SVGAGI.

This rearrangement joins TRBV19 to TRBJ1-4; a possible D gene is TRBD1 (6 bases). Deletions cut 5 bases from V and 5 bases from J, with 9 bases between. CDR3 length: 13 amino acids. Germline assignment: CDR1 LNHDA and CDR2 SQIVND (reference sequence). CDR3 loop: CASSVTGNEKLFF. CDR3 DNA sequence: TGTGCCAGTAGTGTAACAGGGAATGAAAAACTGTTTTTT. The full variable domain, with the rest looked up from reference TRBV19 and TRBJ1-4, is DGGITQSPKYLFRKEGQNVTLSCEQNLNHDAMYWYRQDPGQGLRLIYYSQIVNDFQKGDIAEGYSVSREKKESFPLTVTSAQKNPTAFYLCASSVTGNEKLFFGSGTQLSVL.

The chain combines TRBV10-3 with TRBJ2-7; possibly TRBD2 for D (6 bases). CDR3 length: 16 amino acids. The germline V gene has CDR1 ENHRY and CDR2 SYGVKD. V was shortened by 1 base and J by 1 base, with 14 bases between the two germline ends. CDR3 nucleotides: TGTGCCATCAGTGAGTTAATTGCGGGGAGGTCCTACGAGCAGTACTTC. This encodes CAISELIAGRSYEQYF.

This rearrangement joins TRBV19 to TRBJ1-5; no reliable D call. From germline, CDR1 is LNHDA and CDR2 SQIVND (reference sequence). This CDR3 comprises 15 residues. Deletions cut 7 bases from V and 3 bases from J, with 16 bases between. The CDR3 coding sequence is TGTGCCAGTACCGACGGGCCGGGATACAATCAGCCCCAGCATTTT. Translating it yields CASTDGPGYNQPQHF.